This T cell receptor beta chain was found in a study of T cells in severe cutaneous drug reactions. The donors had carbamazepine-induced Stevens-Johnson syndrome or toxic epidermal necrolysis. Bulk and single-cell libraries used iRepertoire multiplex PCR with TCR subtype-specific primers. Multiplex PCR targeting V, D and J genes made bulk TCR beta libraries. TCRdb re-called the multiplex PCR reads; one entry per CDR3 protein, DNA not given. Its table records about 1,400 distinct CDR3 sequences. Study-wide findings and caveats: TRBV12-4 use rose strongly in carbamazepine-induced Stevens-Johnson syndrome or toxic epidermal necrolysis, averaging around 30% in blister cells and 5% to 6% in PBMC. Tolerant-control and healthy-donor PBMC lacked or rarely had the public CDR3 found in blisters.

CDR3 length: 17 residues. In germline, CDR1 is DFQATT, CDR2 SNEGSKA (reference sequence). On this clonotype itself: Its antigen is not known.

Sample: cells from a skin blister. The chain links TRBV20-1 to TRBJ2-1; TCRdb reports TRBD2, a call that lacks DNA to check it against. The TCR sequence derives from a human donor with a severe cutaneous adverse drug reaction. This CDR3 reads CSARNLGGGGTYNEQFF.